The rows below give T cell receptor beta chains drawn from one sample of a study of metastatic and nonmetastatic thyroid tumors. MiXCR was used by TCRdb to re-call the PCR reads. Of around 31,000 clones in the sample, about 15% were seen once. Sequencing was done on a sample of blood. The receptors come from a male donor with papillary thyroid cancer or a benign thyroid nodule (not recorded which). Some clones in this sample may be carry-over from other donors' samples. The conserved cysteine and the conserved F or W are not part of the CDR3 here. Rows give clone size only sometimes, using once, few, many, or a class for an expanded clone.

size,V,J,CDR3
many,TRBV6-2/TRBV6-3,TRBJ1-6,ASSSDRVTSPLH
many,TRBV12-5,TRBJ2-5,ASGPGLGGMGTQY
many,TRBV11-2,TRBJ2-7,ASSLDWTHATYEQY
.,TRBV12-1,TRBJ2-2,AWCGTGELF
many,TRBV12-5,TRBJ2-5,ASGLVGETQY
few,TRBV6-4,TRBJ2-7,ASREDRGTSGAYEQY
.,TRBV5-4,TRBJ2-3,ASSFGRGVTDTQY
few,TRBV15,TRBJ1-4,ATILPLGWGEKLF
many,TRBV10-3,TRBJ1-1,AISEAGVNTEAF
many,TRBV4-1,TRBJ2-7,ASSQFSGTSGSPEQY
many,TRBV9,TRBJ2-1,ASSPWTGPREQF
many,TRBV11-2,TRBJ1-1,ASSILEDTEAF
many,TRBV5-4,TRBJ2-4,ASSPGGQAKNIQY
.,TRBV6-2/TRBV6-3,TRBJ2-3,ASSGGGDTQG
few,TRBV6-1,TRBJ1-6,ASSRGLNSPLH
many,TRBV6-2/TRBV6-3,TRBJ2-1,ASSSTLGRQF
many,TRBV9,TRBJ2-5,ASSVGETGLRGQETQY
many,TRBV7-3,TRBJ2-5,ASSQNGGSETQY
many,TRBV2,TRBJ2-7,ASKPGTTNGEQY
many,TRBV5-6,TRBJ1-2,ASSTTGYGYT
many,TRBV30,TRBJ2-1,AWSVVGPRF
many,TRBV10-3,TRBJ2-1,AIIDESYNEQF
.,TRBV6-1,TRBJ2-3,ASSGGDKDTQY
many,TRBV5-1,TRBJ1-1,ASSLALNTEAF
few,TRBV3-1,TRBJ2-1,ASGHTGSAHNEQF
.,TRBV28,TRBJ1-6,ASSLWSPGTRNSPLH
.,TRBV30,TRBJ2-7,AWSVGGGAEQY
once,TRBV5-1,TRBJ2-1,ASSPRGVNEQF
many,TRBV6-1,TRBJ1-4,ASTVSREKLF
many,TRBV7-6,TRBJ2-7,ASSRGHSSYEQY
many,TRBV30,TRBJ1-3,AWSVRGFAGNTIY
many,TRBV5-4,TRBJ1-3,ASSLGGPLWKDTIY
many,TRBV7-8,TRBJ2-3,ASRERETKDTQY
.,TRBV5-1,TRBJ2-6,ASSLQGRAGLSVANVLT
many,TRBV20-1,TRBJ2-1,SASPAGLTLTHEQF
few,TRBV27,TRBJ2-1,VSSSGQFRANEQF
many,TRBV24-1,TRBJ1-5,ASQEGGSGNQPQH
many,TRBV29-1,TRBJ1-1,SVVISEAF
many,TRBV28,TRBJ1-2,ASRRGQGAGGYT
.,TRBV7-2,TRBJ2-5,VSSALAGELDTQY
medium-sized,TRBV6-2/TRBV6-3,TRBJ1-6,ASRDPGLNSPLH
many,TRBV3-1,TRBJ2-1,ASSQSLAGVPNEQF
medium-sized,TRBV6-1,TRBJ1-6,ASSEPLSPLH
many,TRBV12-3/TRBV12-4,TRBJ2-5,ASSWALQETQY
many,TRBV5-6,TRBJ1-1,ASSSYTYTEAF
.,TRBV3-1,TRBJ2-5,ASSPFKFAGGVRVKETQY
.,TRBV27,TRBJ2-1,ASSSRLQGYNEQF
many,TRBV5-6,TRBJ1-2,ASSPDGSYGYT
many,TRBV28,TRBJ2-3,ASRRGQTDTQY
few,TRBV6-1,TRBJ2-2,ASSYGTEPNTVELF
many,TRBV5-1,TRBJ1-2,ASSSDRGLNYGYT
many,TRBV7-2,TRBJ2-7,ASSLGSGGNEQY
many,TRBV20-1,TRBJ2-6,SASWFSGANVLT